This T cell receptor (beta chain) comes out of a study of blood T cell repertoires in COVID-19. At the level of the study: Acute-phase and convalescent COVID-19 samples originated in the United States, Italy and Spain.

In the authors' workflow: Amplification with reference gene primers provided the estimates of nucleated cell counts. Using immunoSEQ multiplex PCR, the repertoire was profiled, and TCRdb retains in-frame clones only, with some absent. V and J calls and clone size follow that table, whereas D and trimming were derived from the DNA. The repertoire has under 150,000 clones, approximately 86% of them found once; the top ten carry approximately 2.7%. Germline V gene data show CDR1 as MDHEN and CDR2 as SYDVKM. The CDR3 is made up of 15 amino acids. V lost 7 bases and J lost 4; bases outside the gene matches: 12.

The receptor was derived from a woman aged 35 to 49 with active or convalescent COVID-19. The material sequenced was peripheral blood. The J gene is TRBJ1-2, the V gene TRBV28, with 7 positions matching TRBD1. CDR3 region: CASTPAAGGIYGYTF. CDR3 nucleotide sequence: TGTGCCAGCACGCCGGCAGCAGGGGGGATCTATGGCTACACCTTC.